The rows below give T cell receptor beta chains drawn from one sample of a study of cytomegalovirus exposure and HLA in healthy donors. The assay was immunoSEQ multiplex PCR, and TCRdb's table has in-frame clones only and misses some. Found here are about 110,000 clones, about three quarters of them singletons; the top ten hold over 2.5%. Material for sequencing was PBMCs. These receptors originate from a woman aged 55-70 years in good health and CMV-seropositive. Both conserved end residues are trimmed from each CDR3. Each record gives: V gene, CDR3 length, CDR3 protein.

V gene: TRBV11-2; CDR3 length: 15; CDR3 protein: ASSLDRRSPRAYEQY
V gene: TRBV30; CDR3 length: 14; CDR3 protein: AWSVHVGQGSYGYT
V gene: TRBV21-1; CDR3 length: 14; CDR3 protein: ASNVRGGPLTDEQY
V gene: TRBV28; CDR3 length: 12; CDR3 protein: ASSSLAGYNEQF
V gene: TRBV25-1; CDR3 length: 16; CDR3 protein: ASSEFGSGSVSTDTQY
V gene: TRBV5-1; CDR3 length: 16; CDR3 protein: ASSLEVRDRGRPDTQY
V gene: TRBV27; CDR3 length: 11; CDR3 protein: ASSFRGAREQY
V gene: TRBV11-3; CDR3 length: 13; CDR3 protein: ASSRLAGVSDTQY
V gene: TRBV2; CDR3 length: 12; CDR3 protein: ASSWTSGENIQY
V gene: TRBV6-1; CDR3 length: 10; CDR3 protein: ASTTSNQPQH
V gene: TRBV6-5; CDR3 length: 10; CDR3 protein: ASTTTGPTIY
V gene: TRBV27; CDR3 length: 13; CDR3 protein: ASSWPGTAYNEQF
V gene: TRBV10-2; CDR3 length: 10; CDR3 protein: ASSVGGETQY
V gene: TRBV29-1; CDR3 length: 11; CDR3 protein: SVAGQFNTEAF
V gene: TRBV6-1; CDR3 length: 12; CDR3 protein: ASSEQGYNSPLH
V gene: TRBV7-7; CDR3 length: 12; CDR3 protein: ASSIEGGRETQY
V gene: TRBV4-2; CDR3 length: 15; CDR3 protein: ASSLRTSGSVMETQY
V gene: TRBV4-2; CDR3 length: 13; CDR3 protein: ASSHTTGGSYEQY
V gene: TRBV29-1; CDR3 length: 11; CDR3 protein: SVGREGPGEQF
V gene: TRBV30; CDR3 length: 12; CDR3 protein: AWSDPHLNQPQH
V gene: TRBV27; CDR3 length: 16; CDR3 protein: ASSRNIGQALSGNTIY
V gene: TRBV28; CDR3 length: 19; CDR3 protein: ASSLRLKQGLADSNTGELF
V gene: TRBV5-1; CDR3 length: 14; CDR3 protein: ASSPLSGGMNTEAF
V gene: TRBV6-1; CDR3 length: 13; CDR3 protein: ASSDSSTGSFEQY
V gene: TRBV6-5; CDR3 length: 13; CDR3 protein: ASSTPRVTPGEQY
V gene: TRBV5-4; CDR3 length: 13; CDR3 protein: ASSLRGGGDTEAF
V gene: TRBV28; CDR3 length: 11; CDR3 protein: ASSGGQGYGYT
V gene: TRBV27; CDR3 length: 12; CDR3 protein: ASSFGLAGSGQF
V gene: TRBV28; CDR3 length: 14; CDR3 protein: ATRVGRRPSTDTQY
V gene: TRBV7-3; CDR3 length: 11; CDR3 protein: ASSRDRGETQY
V gene: TRBV6-1; CDR3 length: 13; CDR3 protein: ASSEQGASTDEQY
V gene: TRBV6-5; CDR3 length: 12; CDR3 protein: ASKPLAGSYEQY
V gene: TRBV29-1; CDR3 length: 11; CDR3 protein: SVVGDYRHEQF
V gene: TRBV7-6; CDR3 length: 14; CDR3 protein: ASSSPSGARDGELF
V gene: TRBV7-9; CDR3 length: 12; CDR3 protein: SSSSDINGLEAF
V gene: TRBV5-8; CDR3 length: 12; CDR3 protein: ASSLAGRRGEQF
V gene: TRBV5-6; CDR3 length: 14; CDR3 protein: ASNADGTEGTDTQY
V gene: TRBV29-1; CDR3 length: 10; CDR3 protein: SVHIRTDTQY
V gene: TRBV10-3; CDR3 length: 10; CDR3 protein: AIRELDREQF
V gene: TRBV10-3; CDR3 length: 12; CDR3 protein: AITGTSSYNEQF
V gene: TRBV27; CDR3 length: 12; CDR3 protein: ASRRTGGNYGYT
V gene: TRBV6-1; CDR3 length: 11; CDR3 protein: ASSARMNTEAF
V gene: TRBV5-4; CDR3 length: 13; CDR3 protein: ASSREGGANTEAF
V gene: TRBV7-9; CDR3 length: 11; CDR3 protein: ASSPGTDYGYT
V gene: TRBV6-5; CDR3 length: 11; CDR3 protein: ASSYRRDTEAF
V gene: TRBV30; CDR3 length: 11; CDR3 protein: AWSLGGGNEQF
V gene: TRBV18; CDR3 length: 16; CDR3 protein: ASSARASGFPSYNEQF
V gene: TRBV9; CDR3 length: 13; CDR3 protein: ASSESGASSTEAF